These 25 T cell receptor beta chains originate from one sample sequenced in a study of PD-1 blockade in classical Hodgkin lymphoma. Clones were read by immunoSEQ multiplex PCR, and TCRdb kept only the in-frame ones, dropping some. Of 15,000 or so clones listed, 83% are singletons. Relapses following autologous stem cell transplantation were seen in all patients, with brentuximab vedotin exposure varying. This material consisted of peripheral blood mononuclear cells (PBMCs), taken at baseline. The receptor set was obtained from a human donor with classical Hodgkin lymphoma.

This clone turned up a few times. This chain uses TRBV7-2 with TRBJ2-5, with TRBD1 matching over 7 bases. The V gene's germline CDR1 is SGHTA and CDR2 FQGNSA. V shed 5 bases, J shed 5 bases, and the junction held 14 bases outside the gene matches. This CDR3 is built from 16 residues. CDR3 sequence: CASSPGGLDRIETQYF. In DNA form, the CDR3 reads TGTGCCAGCAGCCCCGGTGGTCTGGACAGGATCGAGACCCAGTACTTC.

V gene TRBV11-3 combines with J gene TRBJ2-2, with 7 positions matching TRBD1. This CDR3 has 14 residues. V gave up 4 bases and J gave up 6 bases; unmatched junction bases: 5. Germline V gene lookup returns CDR1 SGHNT and CDR2 YENEEA. DNA of the CDR3: TGTGCCAGCAGCTACGTAACAGGGGCCGGGGAGCTGTTTTTT. Translation: CASSYVTGAGELFF.

The rearrangement links TRBV19 to TRBJ1-1, with D maybe TRBD1 (5 bases). The length of the CDR3 is 13 residues. Between the trimmed V and J ends, which lost 4 bases and 0 bases, there was a span of 6 bases. The V gene's germline CDR1 is LNHDA and CDR2 SQIVND (reference sequence). Written as DNA, the CDR3 is TGTGCCAGTAGTACAGGGTTGAACACTGAAGCTTTCTTT. It codes for CASSTGLNTEAFF.

As to this clone: This sample also contains other DNA sequences that code for the same CDR3. The chain couples TRBV12-5 to TRBJ1-1, with D possibly being TRBD1 (6 bases). Germline CDR1 is LGHNT and CDR2 is FRNRAP. Trimming left V 1 base short and J 5 bases short, with 8 bases between. The CDR3 is made up of 13 amino acids. CDR3 bases: TGTGCTAGTGGTTTGGAAGGGGGGACTGAAGCTTTCTTT. Translating gives CASGLEGGTEAFF.

This CDR3 is CASSQSGNGYTF. CDR3 coding DNA: TGCGCCAGCAGCCAATCTGGGAATGGCTACACCTTC. The V call is TRBV4-3, the J call TRBJ1-2; D unclear. The length of the CDR3 is 12 residues. V was shortened by 2 bases and J by 6 bases, with 7 bases between the two germline ends. The germline V gene has CDR1 LGHNA and CDR2 YSLEER.

The rearrangement links TRBV5-8 to TRBJ2-5; TRBD1 agrees at 7 bases. The CDR3 has 13 amino acids. Germline values: CDR1 SGHTS, CDR2 YDEGEE. The V gene end was trimmed by 4 bases and the J gene end by 4 bases; junction bases not matched to a gene: 4. The CDR3 is CASSPTGVETQYF. The CDR3 region has the DNA TGTGCCAGCAGCCCAACAGGGGTAGAGACCCAGTACTTC.

This chain uses TRBV4-1 with TRBJ1-4; perhaps TRBD1 as D (5 bases). This CDR3 has 17 residues. V lost 1 base and J 1 base, leaving 13 bases between the germline ends. Germline CDR1 is MGHRA and CDR2 is YSYEKL. CDR3 sequence reads: CASSQGWGGGTNEKLFF. The CDR3, as DNA: TGCGCCAGCAGCCAAGGGTGGGGGGGAGGAACTAATGAAAAACTGTTTTTT.

V gene TRBV5-6 combines with J gene TRBJ1-4, with D possibly matching TRBD1 (5 bases). Germline-derived CDR1 and CDR2 are SGHDT and YYEEEE. Trimming stripped 2 bases from V and 7 bases from J, with 6 bases between. CDR3 length: 12 residues. The CDR3 here is CASSLDSEKLFF. DNA of the CDR3: TGTGCCAGCAGCTTAGACAGTGAAAAACTGTTTTTT.

The chain recombines TRBV7-3 with TRBJ2-3, with TRBD1 matching over 10 bases. The CDR3 runs 15 residues. Germline CDR1 is SGHTA and CDR2 is FQGTGA. The trim removed 5 bases at V and 6 bases at J, leaving 8 bases unmatched. CDR3 residues: CASSLSPGQGDTQYF. CDR3 in DNA: TGTGCCAGCAGCCTGTCTCCGGGACAGGGGGATACGCAGTATTTT.

V gene TRBV7-8 combines with J gene TRBJ1-1; D remains ambiguous. CDR1 is SGHVS, CDR2 FQNEAQ, per germline. Trimming left V 5 bases short and J 1 base short, with 14 bases between. The CDR3 contains 15 residues. In DNA, the CDR3 is TGTGCCAGCAGCCCTTCCGGAGACCCGAACACTGAAGCTTTCTTT. Its translation: CASSPSGDPNTEAFF.

In DNA, the CDR3 is TGTGCCAGCAGCCAAGAAATGGCGACTGACACAGATACGCAGTATTTT. Amino acid sequence: CASSQEMATDTDTQYF. V and J are TRBV4-2 and TRBJ2-3; D is unresolved. This CDR3 region has 16 residues. The germline gives CDR1 LGHNA, CDR2 YNFKEQ. The V gene lost 0 bases and the J gene lost 2 bases, with 12 bases spanning the gap.

This clone was detected only a few times. The same CDR3 also results from other DNA sequences found in this sample. This chain uses TRBV7-3 with TRBJ2-2; D unresolved. Trimming removed 1 base at V and 3 bases at J, with 12 bases between. CDR1 SGHTA and CDR2 FQGTGA come from the germline V gene. CDR3 length equals 16 residues. The CDR3 here is CASSLNGPGDTGELFF. In DNA form, the CDR3 reads TGTGCCAGCAGCTTAAACGGGCCTGGGGACACCGGGGAGCTGTTTTTT. The full variable domain, completed using reference TRBV7-3 and TRBJ2-2, is GAGVSQTPSNKVTEKGKYVELRCDPISGHTALYWYRQSLGQGPEFLIYFQGTGAADDSGLPNDRFFAVRPEGSVSTLKIQRTERGDSAVYLCASSLNGPGDTGELFFGEGSRLTVL.

The chain couples TRBV28 to TRBJ1-1; D not certain. The germline V gene encodes CDR1 MDHEN and CDR2 SYDVKM. The CDR3 sequence is 14 residues long. V was cut by 2 bases and J by 5 bases, with 12 bases left in between. CDR3 loop: CASSLDATWTEAFF. CDR3 DNA sequence: TGTGCCAGCAGTTTAGACGCCACCTGGACTGAAGCTTTCTTT.

This chain connects TRBV6-1 to TRBJ2-3; 9 bases agree with TRBD2. This CDR3 is built from 16 residues. The V segment lost 0 bases and the J segment 2 bases; nucleotides outside the gene matches: 3. Germline CDR1 and CDR2: MNHNS and SASEGT. The CDR3 DNA is TGTGCCAGCAGTGAAGCAGCGGGGGGACACACAGATACGCAGTATTTT. It translates to CASSEAAGGHTDTQYF.

The chain has TRBV4-1 and TRBJ2-1, with D uncertain. Germline V gene sequence: CDR1 MGHRA, CDR2 YSYEKL. The CDR3 is made up of 15 amino acids. Trimming cost V 1 base and J 4 bases, with 11 bases left between them. Here the CDR3 reads CASSQGLRHYNEQFF. The CDR3 bases are TGCGCCAGCAGCCAAGGCCTCCGGCATTACAATGAGCAGTTCTTC.

The chain carries TRBV5-6 and TRBJ1-1; no definite D call. CDR3 length equals 12 residues. Trimming took off 1 base at V and 6 bases at J, with 7 bases between the two ends. In germline, CDR1 is SGHDT, CDR2 YYEEEE. The CDR3 DNA sequence: TGTGCCAGCAGCTTGTCCAAATCTGAAGCTTTCTTT. It specifies CASSLSKSEAFF. Based on the CDR3 plus reference TRBV5-6 and TRBJ1-1, the full variable domain is DAGVTQSPTHLIKTRGQQVTLRCSPKSGHDTVSWYQQALGQGPQFIFQYYEEEERQRGNFPDRFSGHQFPNYSSELNVNALLLGDSALYLCASSLSKSEAFFGQGTRLTVV.

The chain employs TRBV7-2 and TRBJ1-3; D not resolved. V was shortened by 1 base and J by 4 bases, with 14 bases between the two germline ends. CDR1 is SGHTA and CDR2 is FQGNSA in the germline V gene. The CDR3 consists of 16 residues. CDR3 DNA: TGTGCCAGCAGCTTAGGGGGAGGGTTTGGCGGAAACACCATATATTTT. Its translation: CASSLGGGFGGNTIYF.

This chain links TRBV18 with TRBJ2-5; D might be TRBD2 (6 bases). The CDR3 has 15 residues. Between the trimmed V and J ends, which lost 3 bases and 5 bases, there was a span of 16 bases. The V gene's germline CDR1 is KGHSH and CDR2 LQKENI. The CDR3 DNA follows: TGTGCCAGCTCACCTGGGGGGATACCTCGGGAGACCCAGTACTTC. As protein: CASSPGGIPRETQYF.

The rearrangement joins TRBV9 to TRBJ1-3; D is possibly TRBD1 (6 bases). Germline CDR1 is SGDLS and CDR2 is YYNGEE. The V and J ends lost 0 bases and 0 bases respectively, with 7 bases between them. This CDR3 comprises 15 residues. CDR3 nucleotide sequence: TGTGCCAGCAGCGTAGCGGACAGCTCTGGAAACACCATATATTTT. It is translated as CASSVADSSGNTIYF.

The chain combines TRBV28 with TRBJ1-6; 8 bases fit TRBD1. V was pared by 6 bases and J by 0 bases, with 13 bases of the junction left unmatched. The CDR3 has 19 amino acids. Looked up from germline, CDR1 is MDHEN and CDR2 is SYDVKM. The CDR3, as DNA: TGTGCCAGCAGCCCAAACCCGGGACAGGCGAGCTCCTATAATTCACCCCTCCACTTT. Its protein product is CASSPNPGQASSYNSPLHF.

The genes are TRBV28 and TRBJ1-2, with D perhaps TRBD1 (6 bases). The V and J ends lost 6 bases and 2 bases respectively, with 19 bases between them. Germline CDR1 MDHEN, CDR2 SYDVKM. The CDR3 is 16 amino acids. The CDR3 sequence: CASRGGSTGFNYGYTF. CDR3 coding DNA: TGTGCCAGCAGGGGAGGATCGACAGGATTCAACTATGGCTACACCTTC.

This clone was detected only a few times. V usage is TRBV5-4 and J usage is TRBJ1-6; no clear D gene. The germline V gene encodes CDR1 SGHNT and CDR2 YYREEE (reference sequence). The length of the CDR3 is 16 residues. V lost 0 bases and J 4 bases, leaving 11 bases between the germline ends. CDR3: CASSLGPAWYNSPLHF. As DNA, the CDR3 is TGTGCCAGCAGCTTGGGTCCGGCCTGGTATAATTCACCCCTCCACTTT. The full variable domain, rest sourced from reference TRBV5-4 and TRBJ1-6, is ETGVTQSPTHLIKTRGQQVTLRCSSQSGHNTVSWYQQALGQGPQFIFQYYREEENGRGNFPPRFSGLQFPNYSSELNVNALELDDSALYLCASSLGPAWYNSPLHFGNGTRLTVT.

The gene calls are TRBV5-1 and TRBJ2-7, with D perhaps given as TRBD1 or TRBD2 (5 bases each). V lost 1 base, J lost 5 bases, and 13 bases lay in between. The length of the CDR3 is 14 residues. Germline CDR1 reads SGHRS; CDR2 reads YFSETQ. CDR3 coding DNA: TGCGCCAGCAGCTTGCTCTGGCAGGGAGACGAGCAGTACTTC. Amino acids: CASSLLWQGDEQYF.

This chain links TRBV27 with TRBJ2-6, with D hard to call. Trimming removed 7 bases at V and 2 bases at J, with 12 bases between. In germline, CDR1 is MNHEY, CDR2 SMNVEV (reference sequence). CDR3 length: 15 residues. The CDR3 reads CASTFRRTGANVLTF. CDR3 DNA: TGTGCCAGCACGTTCCGTCGTACTGGGGCCAACGTCCTGACTTTC. The complete variable domain, with remaining parts taken from reference TRBV27 and TRBJ2-6, reads EAQVTQNPRYLITVTGKKLTVTCSQNMNHEYMSWYRQDPGLGLRQIYYSMNVEVTDKGDVPEGYKVSRKEKRNFPLILESPSPNQTSLYFCASTFRRTGANVLTFGAGSRLTVL.

Worth noting for this clone: This may be a read error, as it is one base from a much larger clone. The rearrangement joins TRBV7-9 to TRBJ1-2, with D unresolved. From germline, CDR1 is SEHNR and CDR2 FQNEAQ (reference sequence). The CDR3 runs 18 residues. The CDR3 here is CASSLTRVGPAANYDYTF. The CDR3 DNA reads TGTGCCAGCAGCCTGACGCGTGTAGGGCCCGCAGCTAACTATGACTACACCTTC.